The clone carrying this TCR beta chain was observed many times. Its specificity is unknown. The data were taken from a study of regulatory T cells in long-lasting Graves disease. Building of the TCR beta libraries involved iRepertoire HTBI primers and Arm-PCR of CDR3 regions. TCRdb re-analysed the multiplex PCR reads in MiXCR, keeping a single row per CDR3 protein. The sample contains about 540,000 distinct CDR3 sequences, about 13% of which appear only once. This CDR3 has 16 residues. Germline CDR1 LNHDA, CDR2 SQIVND (reference sequence). Trimming cost V 4 bases and J 4 bases, with 20 bases left between them. Findings of the study overall: It was in persistent disease that TRBV28, TRBJ1-2 and TRBJ2-5 were favored.

Sample time point: newly diagnosed GD, antithyroid drugs for less than 3 months. RNA extracted from PBMCs served as the sequencing template. This sample was also put to use in a study of T cells in Graves' hyperthyroidism and ophthalmopathy.

The V gene is TRBV19, the J gene TRBJ2-7; the D is unclear. Sequenced material: peripheral blood mononuclear cells (PBMCs), taken at new diagnosis, from a patient treated with antithyroid drugs. This clonotype was obtained from a man aged 25-40 years with Graves disease. The CDR3 region is CASSKVGDSHLYEQYF. The CDR3 coding sequence is TGTGCCAGTAGTAAGGTTGGAGACTCTCACCTGTACGAGCAGTACTTC.